This TCR beta chain was sequenced during a study of siplizumab effects on memory and regulatory T cells. Study-wide results and caveats: Mappable alloreactive CD4+ clones averaged 68.8% Treg-derived with siplizumab versus around 25% in controls. Proliferating siplizumab-cultured Tregs lacked confirmed suppressive function. Memory cells that were CD4+ and unstimulated gave rise to alloreactive sequences, which siplizumab significantly reduced.

Assay used: immunoSEQ multiplex PCR; TCRdb lists only in-frame clones, some missing. The repertoire consists of about 75,000 clones, with 93% occurring once and the leading ten covering 5%. The CDR3 is 12 amino acids. Germline V gene sequence: CDR1 SGHDN, CDR2 FVKESK. V dropped 0 bases and J dropped 10 bases, with 7 bases sitting between them. Note on this clone: What it binds is not known.

The TCR sequence derives from a human donor in good health. V and J are TRBV14 and TRBJ2-1; unclear D gene. The sequenced material came from CD8+ T cells sorted from blood. CDR3 sequence (DNA): TGTGCCAGCAGCCAAGAAGTGAGAGAGCAGTTCTTC. It specifies CASSQEVREQFF. Full variable domain (missing parts from reference TRBV14 and TRBJ2-1): EAGVTQFPSHSVIEKGQTVTLRCDPISGHDNLYWYRRVMGKEIKFLLHFVKESKQDESGMPNNRFLAERTGGTYSTLKVQPAELEDSGVYFCASSQEVREQFFGPGTRLTVL.